This T cell receptor (beta chain) was sequenced for a study of T cell changes during pregnancy in multiple sclerosis. Some clones are missing from TCRdb's copy, which holds only in-frame ones; the method was immunoSEQ multiplex PCR. The sample shows some 67,000 clones, 92% of them seen only once. This clone was found once. The V segment lost 9 bases and the J segment 5 bases; nucleotides outside the gene matches: 2. This CDR3 contains 13 residues. Germline lookup yields CDR1 MNHEY and CDR2 SVGAGI. The chain is built from TRBV6-5 and TRBJ2-2, with TRBD2 identical over 11 bases. This TCR was sampled from a female donor with multiple sclerosis, enrolled in a pregnancy study. The material was peripheral blood, obtained after pregnancy. The CDR3 sequence: CASRTSGTGELFF. The CDR3 DNA is TGTGCCAGTAGGACTAGCGGGACCGGGGAGCTGTTTTTT.